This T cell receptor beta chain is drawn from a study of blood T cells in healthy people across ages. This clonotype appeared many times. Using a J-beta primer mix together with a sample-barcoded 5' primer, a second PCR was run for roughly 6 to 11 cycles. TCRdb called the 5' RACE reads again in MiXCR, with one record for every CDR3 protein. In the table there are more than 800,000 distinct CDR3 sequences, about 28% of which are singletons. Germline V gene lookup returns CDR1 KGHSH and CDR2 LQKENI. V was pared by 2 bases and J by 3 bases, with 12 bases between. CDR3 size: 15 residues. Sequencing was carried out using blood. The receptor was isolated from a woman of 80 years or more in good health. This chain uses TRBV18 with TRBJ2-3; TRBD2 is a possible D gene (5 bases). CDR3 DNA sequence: TGTGCCAGCTCACCAGAAATTTCGGGGACAGATACGCAGTATTTT. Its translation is CASSPEISGTDTQYF.